This T cell receptor (beta chain) is drawn from a study of cytomegalovirus exposure and HLA in healthy donors. CDR3 length: 13 amino acids. The ends were cut back, 5 bases at V and 2 bases at J, with 10 bases in the middle. Germline lookup yields CDR1 LNHDA and CDR2 SQIVND (reference sequence). PCR used 60 Vbeta primers and 13 Jbeta primers. The repertoire was sequenced with immunoSEQ multiplex PCR; TCRdb's copy has only in-frame clones and lacks some. The profile shows 85,000 to 100,000 clones, around 80% of them singletons. Material for sequencing was PBMCs. This receptor was taken from a woman in her sixties or seventies in good health and CMV-seronegative. The chain is built from TRBV19 and TRBJ2-7; a weak D match, TRBD2 (6 bases). CDR3 residues: CASSPGLTYEQYF. The CDR3 nucleotides are TGTGCCAGTAGTCCGGGACTGACCTACGAGCAGTACTTC.